This T cell receptor beta chain was found in a study of shared clonotypes between healthy human individuals. Study outcomes and limitations: Sampling included only blood; tissue repertoires likely differ.

This clone was seen just once. The antigen is undetermined. Here immunoSEQ multiplex PCR was the method, and the copy in TCRdb shows in-frame clones only, minus some. The sample contains around 500,000 clones, roughly 78% of which appear only once. V dropped 10 bases and J dropped 1 base, with 14 bases sitting between them. Looked up from germline, CDR1 is MNHNS and CDR2 is SASEGT. The CDR3 is 14 amino acids. The chain links TRBV6-1 to TRBJ1-3; possible D gene TRBD1, 5 bases. The sequencing input was PBMCs. The sequence was obtained from a woman between 40 and 50 years old in good health. Some clones in this sample may be carry-over from other donors' samples. CDR3 sequence: CATDSTGSGNTIYF. Here the CDR3 DNA reads TGTGCCACCGACTCAACAGGATCTGGAAACACCATATATTTT.